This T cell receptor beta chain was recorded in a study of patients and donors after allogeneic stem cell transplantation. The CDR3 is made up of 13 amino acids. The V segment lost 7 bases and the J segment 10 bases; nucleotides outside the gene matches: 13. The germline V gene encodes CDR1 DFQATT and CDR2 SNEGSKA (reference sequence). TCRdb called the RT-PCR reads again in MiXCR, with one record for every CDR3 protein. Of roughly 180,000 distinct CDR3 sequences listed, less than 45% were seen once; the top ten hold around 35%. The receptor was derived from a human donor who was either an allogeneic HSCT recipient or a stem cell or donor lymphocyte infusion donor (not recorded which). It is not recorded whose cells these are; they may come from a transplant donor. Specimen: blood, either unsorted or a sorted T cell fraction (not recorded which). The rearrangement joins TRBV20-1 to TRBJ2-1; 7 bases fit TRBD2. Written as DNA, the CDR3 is TGCAGTGTAAGCGGGGCCGCCCCTAAGGAGCAGTTCTTC. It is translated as CSVSGAAPKEQFF.